Sequencing of this T cell receptor (beta chain) was carried out in a study of blood T cell repertoires in COVID-19. For the study at large: The analysed material was cDNA or gDNA that came from T cells, B-cell-depleted T cells, or PBMCs.

The authors' processing: Estimation of nucleated cell counts was performed using reference gene primer amplification. TCRdb's table, derived via immunoSEQ multiplex PCR, lists solely in-frame clones and lacks some. From that table come the V and J calls and clone size; the DNA was used to work out D and trimming. Here the sample spans roughly 260,000 clones, around 87% being singletons. V lost 0 bases and J lost 6; bases outside the gene matches: 8. The germline CDR1 and CDR2 sequences are SGHRS and YFSETQ. The CDR3 is 15 amino acids. The chain has TRBV5-1 and TRBJ2-7; TRBD1 matches 8 bases. This TCR came from a woman aged 45-65 years with acute or convalescent COVID-19. Sequencing used peripheral blood. The CDR3 nucleotides read TGCGCCAGCAGCTTGGTGACAGGGGCGGTGAGCGAGCAGTACTTC. The encoded protein is CASSLVTGAVSEQYF.